These T cell receptor beta chains were read from a single sample in a study of breast tumors, draining lymph nodes, adjacent tissues. Each CDR3 protein is one row after TCRdb ran MiXCR on the multiplex PCR reads. The profile shows some 170,000 distinct CDR3 sequences, roughly 35% of them singletons. Source material: axillary lymph node tissue. The receptors shown here come from a female donor with breast cancer. Some clones in this sample may be carry-over from other donors' samples. Each CDR3 is given with its conserved first and last residue. D genes are given only for firm matches. Not every row has a clone size; where given, it reads once, few, many or a size class.

v_gene	abundance	d_gene	j_gene	len	CDR3nt	CDR3aa
TRBV9	many	-	TRBJ1-4	14	TGTGCCAGCAGCGTCGAGGGAACGAATGAAAAACTGTTTTTT	CASSVEGTNEKLFF
TRBV4-3	many	-	TRBJ2-1	21	TGCGCCAGCAGCCAAGCAGGGGGGGGCCGCGACCCCTTCCGGCCTTACAATGAGCAGTTCTTC	CASSQAGGGRDPFRPYNEQFF
TRBV27	many	-	TRBJ2-6	16	TGTGCCAGCAGTTTTCAGCCGATCTCTGGGGCCAACGTCCTGACTTTC	CASSFQPISGANVLTF
TRBV11-1	-	-	TRBJ2-5	13	TGTGCCTCCTCGACTGGGGCCCAAGCGACCCAGTACTTC	CASSTGAQATQYF
TRBV9	many	-	TRBJ1-2	13	TGTGCCAGCCGCGGGGTCGCGCCCTATGGCTACACCTTC	CASRGVAPYGYTF
TRBV2	many	-	TRBJ1-3	10	TGTGCTACGGGGGGAAACACCATATATTTT	CATGGNTIYF
TRBV29-1	many	-	TRBJ2-1	9	TGCAGCGTTGAAGTGGAGCAGTTCTTC	CSVEVEQFF
TRBV6-2/TRBV6-3	many	TRBD2	TRBJ2-7	14	TGTGCCAGCAGGAAAGCGGGAGGGCCCTACGAGCAGTACTTC	CASRKAGGPYEQYF
TRBV5-1	-	-	TRBJ2-7	13	TGCGCCAGCAGCATGTTGGGAGACTACGAGCAGTACTTC	CASSMLGDYEQYF
TRBV20-1	-	-	TRBJ1-4	14	TGCAGTGCTAGAATAGGGGTGGTTGATGAAAAACTGTTTTTT	CSARIGVVDEKLFF
TRBV28	-	TRBD1	TRBJ1-1	15	TGTGCCAGCAGGTCCTCAACAGGGGGCCTCACTGAAGCTTTCTTT	CASRSSTGGLTEAFF
TRBV19	many	TRBD1	TRBJ1-4	11	TGTGCCAGTAGCCGCGGGACAGGACTGTTTTTT	CASSRGTGLFF
TRBV28	many	-	TRBJ2-7	13	TGTGCCAGTAAAACAGGATATGACTACGAGCAGTACTTC	CASKTGYDYEQYF
TRBV9	-	-	TRBJ1-6	13	TGTGCCAGCAGCGTAGGAGGTCGGTCACCCCTCCACTTT	CASSVGGRSPLHF